This is a list of T cell receptor beta chains from one sample in a study of human versus mouse CDR3 diversity and MHC coevolution. The assay was immunoSEQ multiplex PCR, and TCRdb's table has in-frame clones only and misses some. The data hold some 60,000 clones, with around 94% observed a single time. The source material was naive CD4+ T cells from blood. All receptors derive from a person between 55 and 69 years old in good health. The conserved cysteine and the conserved F or W are not part of the CDR3 here. Size tells how often a clone was seen (once, few, many) or the class of an expanded clone, and some rows leave it out.

CDR3: ASTQGLAHNEQF
J: TRBJ2-1
size: -
V: TRBV12-1

CDR3: ASSLSGLAGGGDTQY
J: TRBJ2-3
size: -
V: TRBV7-3

CDR3: ASSRYTATYEQY
J: TRBJ2-7
size: -
V: TRBV5-6

CDR3: ASSLGHGANNEQF
J: TRBJ2-1
size: -
V: TRBV7-9

CDR3: ASSQLIAGGLPGELF
J: TRBJ2-2
size: -
V: TRBV5-4

CDR3: ASSRDRVYGYT
J: TRBJ1-2
size: -
V: TRBV11-2

CDR3: ASSPGLARSQPQH
J: TRBJ1-5
size: -
V: TRBV18

CDR3: ASSLTGTSGRYTDTQY
J: TRBJ2-3
size: -
V: TRBV7-6

CDR3: SVVRAGVTDTQY
J: TRBJ2-3
size: -
V: TRBV29-1

CDR3: ASSPPWRDEQF
J: TRBJ2-1
size: -
V: TRBV27

CDR3: AIPGSSMDEKLF
J: TRBJ1-4
size: -
V: TRBV6-1

CDR3: ASSMYRGGYEQY
J: TRBJ2-7
size: -
V: TRBV19

CDR3: ASSLRSIVNTEAF
J: TRBJ1-1
size: once
V: TRBV11-2

CDR3: ASSLSGTGLKEKLF
J: TRBJ1-4
size: -
V: TRBV28

CDR3: ASSLGFGGGQETQY
J: TRBJ2-5
size: once
V: TRBV7-3

CDR3: ASSIDWGGEQY
J: -
size: once
V: TRBV19

CDR3: ASTPGLANYEQY
J: TRBJ2-7
size: -
V: TRBV6-1

CDR3: ASSLSGEGRGNQPQH
J: TRBJ1-5
size: -
V: TRBV27

CDR3: ASSVKGRPQETQY
J: TRBJ2-5
size: -
V: TRBV9

CDR3: ASSDPVYSNQPQH
J: TRBJ1-5
size: -
V: TRBV10-2

CDR3: ASRQRLAGGPDTGELF
J: TRBJ2-2
size: once
V: TRBV5-1

CDR3: ASSLVGTGGWSYEQY
J: TRBJ2-7
size: -
V: TRBV11-3

CDR3: AISDQGMSYGYT
J: TRBJ1-2
size: -
V: TRBV10-3

CDR3: ASSVAPGGVTQY
J: TRBJ2-3
size: -
V: TRBV9

CDR3: ASSVAPDNSYEQY
J: TRBJ2-7
size: -
V: TRBV9

CDR3: ASSLPGSEQY
J: TRBJ2-7
size: -
V: TRBV5-1

CDR3: ASSGAVPNYGYT
J: TRBJ1-2
size: -
V: TRBV5-6

CDR3: ASSLEGQGRGEKLF
J: TRBJ1-4
size: -
V: TRBV7-9

CDR3: ASNSRDSSYEQY
J: -
size: once
V: TRBV6-1

CDR3: ATRAGFESGANVLT
J: TRBJ2-6
size: -
V: TRBV15

CDR3: SAGGGGTVF
J: TRBJ2-2
size: -
V: TRBV20-1

CDR3: ASSSLPTRLYNEQF
J: TRBJ2-1
size: -
V: TRBV7-2

CDR3: ASSEDGSKYGYT
J: TRBJ1-2
size: -
V: TRBV2

CDR3: ASRLQGSEQY
J: TRBJ2-7
size: -
V: TRBV12-2

CDR3: ASSVGQLNTEAF
J: TRBJ1-1
size: -
V: TRBV2

CDR3: ASSLIQDIQY
J: TRBJ2-4
size: -
V: TRBV11-3

CDR3: ASSVGPGQRLSGYT
J: TRBJ1-2
size: once
V: TRBV9

CDR3: ASSTTPRDRALNQPQH
J: TRBJ1-5
size: -
V: TRBV19

CDR3: ASKWALGVSNTGELF
J: TRBJ2-2
size: once
V: TRBV2

CDR3: SATGHQETQY
J: TRBJ2-5
size: -
V: TRBV29-1

CDR3: ASSLGTSNIQETQY
J: TRBJ2-5
size: once
V: TRBV5-1

CDR3: ASSAVAPPDTQY
J: TRBJ2-3
size: -
V: TRBV6-1

CDR3: ASSSGQGVGEKLF
J: TRBJ1-4
size: once
V: TRBV7-8

CDR3: AWSHQAQETQY
J: TRBJ2-5
size: -
V: TRBV30

CDR3: ASSRDSLYEQY
J: TRBJ2-7
size: -
V: TRBV5-5

CDR3: ASSSDYSGNTIY
J: TRBJ1-3
size: few
V: TRBV10-2

CDR3: ASSLDRGTQY
J: TRBJ2-5
size: once
V: TRBV7-9

CDR3: ASSFWDSRTLNYGYT
J: TRBJ1-2
size: -
V: TRBV5-6

CDR3: ASRHRQGVYEQY
J: TRBJ2-7
size: -
V: TRBV6-6

CDR3: ASSVDQSNSPLH
J: TRBJ1-6
size: -
V: TRBV9

CDR3: ASSLATAGGGEF
J: TRBJ2-1
size: -
V: TRBV5-1

CDR3: ASSGGTKAYEQY
J: TRBJ2-7
size: -
V: TRBV6-1

CDR3: ASSARDTLRQETQY
J: TRBJ2-5
size: -
V: TRBV9

CDR3: ASSLHPGGAEAF
J: TRBJ1-1
size: -
V: TRBV7-3

CDR3: ASTLGGASNQPQH
J: TRBJ1-5
size: once
V: TRBV11-3

CDR3: ASRAGTGGYGGQF
J: TRBJ2-1
size: -
V: TRBV6-5

CDR3: ASSLWVRSGEQY
J: TRBJ2-7
size: -
V: TRBV11-2

CDR3: ASRTGTSGRLQETQY
J: TRBJ2-5
size: -
V: TRBV5-4

CDR3: ASRRDANTEAF
J: TRBJ1-1
size: -
V: TRBV28

CDR3: ASSVGVNTGELF
J: TRBJ2-2
size: -
V: TRBV18